These T cell receptor beta chains were read from a single sample in a study of T-cell reconstitution after alpha-beta-depleted transplantation in children. One entry per CDR3 protein results from TCRdb running MiXCR on the PCR reads. The data contain under 250,000 distinct CDR3 sequences, about 7% of them singletons. Here the sequenced sample was PBMCs, taken before TCRalphabeta/CD19-depleted stem cell transplant. The receptors shown here come from a boy aged 2 to 9 with acute lymphoblastic leukemia, due to receive a stem cell transplant. Each CDR3 is given with its conserved first and last residue. The order of the fields is clone size, D gene, V gene, J gene, CDR3 protein, CDR3 DNA. The D gene is left open where the match is weak. Size is stated for part of the rows, as once, few or many counts, or as a class when the clone is expanded.

clone size: many
D gene: TRBD2
V gene: TRBV28
J gene: TRBJ2-1
CDR3 protein: CASNSGGPYNEQFF
CDR3 DNA: TGTGCCAGTAACAGCGGGGGGCCCTACAATGAGCAGTTCTTC

clone size: few
D gene: .
V gene: TRBV3-1
J gene: TRBJ1-4
CDR3 protein: CASSQVLMRVEKLFF
CDR3 DNA: TGTGCCAGCAGCCAAGTACTTATGAGGGTTGAAAAACTGTTTTTT

clone size: .
D gene: .
V gene: TRBV6-1
J gene: TRBJ1-1
CDR3 protein: CASSAVKNTEAFF
CDR3 DNA: TGTGCCAGCTCCGCGGTTAAGAACACTGAAGCTTTCTTT

clone size: .
D gene: .
V gene: TRBV20-1
J gene: TRBJ2-7
CDR3 protein: CSATRRDSLPYEQYF
CDR3 DNA: TGCAGTGCCACCAGGAGGGACTCCCTTCCCTACGAGCAGTACTTC

clone size: many
D gene: TRBD1
V gene: TRBV20-1
J gene: TRBJ2-2
CDR3 protein: CSARPPRTGDNTGELFF
CDR3 DNA: TGCAGTGCTAGACCCCCGCGGACAGGAGACAACACCGGGGAGCTGTTTTTT

clone size: many
D gene: .
V gene: TRBV28
J gene: TRBJ2-3
CDR3 protein: CASSFGDTQYF
CDR3 DNA: TGTGCCAGCAGTTTCGGGGATACGCAGTATTTT

clone size: many
D gene: TRBD1
V gene: TRBV28
J gene: TRBJ2-7
CDR3 protein: CASSVPDRVREQYF
CDR3 DNA: TGTGCCAGCAGTGTCCCAGACAGGGTCAGAGAGCAGTACTTC

clone size: .
D gene: TRBD2
V gene: TRBV3-1
J gene: TRBJ2-5
CDR3 protein: CASSQLTSGLRETQYF
CDR3 DNA: TGTGCCAGCAGTCAACTGACTAGCGGGTTGAGAGAGACCCAGTACTTC

clone size: many
D gene: TRBD1
V gene: TRBV7-2
J gene: TRBJ2-3
CDR3 protein: CASSSRQGSDTQYF
CDR3 DNA: TGTGCCAGCAGCTCCCGACAGGGATCGGATACGCAGTATTTT

clone size: many
D gene: .
V gene: TRBV27
J gene: TRBJ2-7
CDR3 protein: CASSSSGLLSYEQYF
CDR3 DNA: TGTGCCAGCAGTTCATCGGGTTTACTCTCCTACGAGCAGTACTTC

clone size: .
D gene: .
V gene: TRBV4-1
J gene: TRBJ2-1
CDR3 protein: CASSQMLGNEQFF
CDR3 DNA: TGCGCCAGCAGCCAAATGCTCGGCAATGAGCAGTTCTTC

clone size: many
D gene: .
V gene: TRBV20-1
J gene: TRBJ2-2
CDR3 protein: CSARARNTGELFF
CDR3 DNA: TGCAGTGCTAGAGCCCGGAACACCGGGGAGCTGTTTTTT

clone size: many
D gene: .
V gene: TRBV28
J gene: TRBJ1-1
CDR3 protein: CASSMVQGMNTEAFF
CDR3 DNA: TGTGCCAGCAGTATGGTCCAGGGGATGAACACTGAAGCTTTCTTT

clone size: many
D gene: .
V gene: TRBV5-1
J gene: TRBJ1-5
CDR3 protein: CASSLGSGDRNQPQHF
CDR3 DNA: TGCGCCAGCAGCTTGGGTTCAGGGGACCGCAATCAGCCCCAGCATTTT

clone size: many
D gene: TRBD2
V gene: TRBV20-1
J gene: TRBJ2-1
CDR3 protein: CSARVPGLAGVRYNEQFF
CDR3 DNA: TGCAGTGCTAGAGTACCGGGACTAGCGGGAGTTCGCTACAATGAGCAGTTCTTC

clone size: few
D gene: .
V gene: TRBV2
J gene: TRBJ2-5
CDR3 protein: CASMALARYQETQYF
CDR3 DNA: TGTGCCAGCATGGCCCTAGCGAGGTACCAAGAGACCCAGTACTTC

clone size: many
D gene: .
V gene: TRBV2
J gene: TRBJ1-2
CDR3 protein: CASSEYYGYTF
CDR3 DNA: TGTGCCAGCAGTGAATATTATGGCTACACCTTC

clone size: .
D gene: .
V gene: TRBV29-1
J gene: TRBJ1-1
CDR3 protein: CSVAGQGSMAEAFF
CDR3 DNA: TGCAGCGTGGCCGGGCAGGGGTCGATGGCTGAAGCTTTCTTT

clone size: many
D gene: .
V gene: TRBV7-2
J gene: TRBJ2-3
CDR3 protein: CASKVRGHDVDTQYF
CDR3 DNA: TGTGCCAGCAAGGTTCGTGGGCATGACGTAGATACGCAGTATTTT

clone size: many
D gene: .
V gene: TRBV12-3/TRBV12-4
J gene: TRBJ2-7
CDR3 protein: CASSLVGRVGEQYF
CDR3 DNA: TGTGCCAGCAGTTTAGTTGGCAGGGTAGGGGAGCAGTACTTC

clone size: .
D gene: .
V gene: TRBV7-2
J gene: TRBJ2-2
CDR3 protein: CAGSLWGGHTGELFF
CDR3 DNA: TGTGCCGGCAGCTTATGGGGCGGACACACCGGGGAGCTGTTTTTT

clone size: many
D gene: .
V gene: TRBV9
J gene: TRBJ2-7
CDR3 protein: CASSVGYGGPEGYEQYF
CDR3 DNA: TGTGCCAGCAGCGTAGGGTACGGCGGACCCGAGGGTTACGAGCAGTACTTC

clone size: many
D gene: .
V gene: TRBV5-5
J gene: TRBJ1-1
CDR3 protein: CASSLGPLNTEAFF
CDR3 DNA: TGTGCCAGCAGCTTGGGACCTCTGAACACTGAAGCTTTCTTT

clone size: many
D gene: .
V gene: TRBV11-2
J gene: TRBJ1-2
CDR3 protein: CASSLVPEFGYGYTF
CDR3 DNA: TGTGCCAGCAGCTTAGTTCCGGAATTCGGTTATGGCTACACCTTC

clone size: many
D gene: TRBD1
V gene: TRBV10-3
J gene: TRBJ2-3
CDR3 protein: CAISVDRPRTGTDTQYF
CDR3 DNA: TGTGCCATCAGTGTTGACCGGCCCCGGACAGGGACCGATACGCAGTATTTT

clone size: many
D gene: TRBD2
V gene: TRBV28
J gene: TRBJ2-7
CDR3 protein: CASSLAPGWEGRYEQYF
CDR3 DNA: TGTGCCAGCAGTTTGGCTCCCGGGTGGGAGGGCCGTTACGAGCAGTACTTC

clone size: many
D gene: .
V gene: TRBV27
J gene: TRBJ2-5
CDR3 protein: CASSLQGMRETQYF
CDR3 DNA: TGTGCCAGCAGTTTGCAAGGCATGAGAGAGACCCAGTACTTC

clone size: few
D gene: TRBD1
V gene: TRBV2
J gene: TRBJ2-2
CDR3 protein: CASRTGTGDTGELFF
CDR3 DNA: TGTGCCAGCAGAACCGGGACAGGGGACACCGGGGAGCTGTTTTTT

clone size: many
D gene: TRBD1
V gene: TRBV5-1
J gene: TRBJ2-5
CDR3 protein: CASSGQAQETQYF
CDR3 DNA: TGCGCCAGCAGCGGACAGGCCCAAGAGACCCAGTACTTC

clone size: many
D gene: TRBD2
V gene: TRBV20-1
J gene: TRBJ2-1
CDR3 protein: CSAPGGSYNEQFF
CDR3 DNA: TGCAGTGCCCCCGGGGGGTCCTACAATGAGCAGTTCTTC

clone size: many
D gene: .
V gene: TRBV6-5
J gene: TRBJ1-4
CDR3 protein: CASSYSGQRGNVELFF
CDR3 DNA: TGTGCCAGCAGTTACTCCGGACAGAGAGGAAATGTGGAACTGTTTTTT

clone size: few
D gene: TRBD1
V gene: TRBV13
J gene: TRBJ2-5
CDR3 protein: CASSEDRGNQETQYF
CDR3 DNA: TGTGCCAGCAGCGAGGACAGGGGCAACCAAGAGACCCAGTACTTC

clone size: .
D gene: TRBD2
V gene: TRBV12-3/TRBV12-4
J gene: TRBJ2-5
CDR3 protein: CASNRGLAGPTAETQYF
CDR3 DNA: TGTGCCAGCAATAGGGGACTAGCGGGACCCACCGCCGAGACCCAGTACTTC

clone size: many
D gene: .
V gene: TRBV5-1
J gene: TRBJ2-7
CDR3 protein: CASSFDSYEQYF
CDR3 DNA: TGCGCCAGCAGCTTCGACAGCTACGAGCAGTACTTC

clone size: few
D gene: TRBD2
V gene: TRBV25-1
J gene: TRBJ2-1
CDR3 protein: CASSGRELYNEQFF
CDR3 DNA: TGTGCCAGCAGTGGGCGGGAGCTGTACAATGAGCAGTTCTTC

clone size: many
D gene: .
V gene: TRBV6-5
J gene: TRBJ2-2
CDR3 protein: CASSYSGLGTGELFF
CDR3 DNA: TGTGCCAGCAGTTACTCGGGGCTAGGGACCGGGGAGCTGTTTTTT

clone size: few
D gene: TRBD2
V gene: TRBV6-5
J gene: TRBJ2-3
CDR3 protein: CASSYGRALGDTQYF
CDR3 DNA: TGTGCCAGCAGTTACGGGAGGGCCTTGGGAGATACGCAGTATTTT